A selection of T cell receptor beta chains follows, all from one sample in a study of regulatory T cells in long-lasting Graves disease. MiXCR was run by TCRdb on the multiplex PCR reads, yielding one entry per CDR3 protein. This sample has roughly 500,000 distinct CDR3 sequences, with 20% to 25% found just once. The material sequenced was peripheral blood mononuclear cells (PBMCs), taken when the disease was refractory, from a patient treated with antithyroid drugs. Source of these receptors: a female donor with Graves disease. CDR3s include the opening cysteine and the closing phenylalanine or tryptophan. D genes are given only for firm matches. Rows may omit the clone size; those that give it use once, few, many or a size class.

cdr3_nt	cdr3_aa	d_call	cdr3_length	v_call	clone_size	j_call
TGTGCCAGCAGCGGGACAGGGTATCAGCCCCAGCATTTT	CASSGTGYQPQHF	TRBD1	13	TRBV28	many	TRBJ1-5
TGTGCCAGCAGTTCCCTCGGATTGGGGGTTTCGGAAGCTTTCTTT	CASSSLGLGVSEAFF	NA	15	TRBV28	NA	TRBJ1-1
TGTGCCAGCAGCTTAGACGGGAGGCTCTCCTACGAGCAGTACTTC	CASSLDGRLSYEQYF	TRBD2	15	TRBV7-9	NA	TRBJ2-7
TGTGCCAGCAGCCAAGAGCAGGTCCGAGGCTACACCTTC	CASSQEQVRGYTF	NA	13	TRBV3-1	NA	TRBJ1-2
TGTGCCAGCAGCCTGTGGGGGGGCGCGGGCACCGGGGAGCTGTTTTTT	CASSLWGGAGTGELFF	NA	16	TRBV7-2	few	TRBJ2-2
TGTGCCAGCAGCCCCGACCCGCCCACAGATACGCAGTATTTT	CASSPDPPTDTQYF	NA	14	TRBV7-9	NA	TRBJ2-3
TGTGCCAGCAGCTTGACAGGGAGGGTCTACGAGCAGTACTTC	CASSLTGRVYEQYF	NA	14	TRBV5-6	many	TRBJ2-7
TGTGCCAGCAGTCACAGCCGGGACAGTGTGCAAGAGACCCAGTACTTC	CASSHSRDSVQETQYF	TRBD1	16	TRBV28	many	TRBJ2-5
TGTGCCAGCAGCCAAGAACCCCAGGGACAGAACTACGAGCAGTACTTC	CASSQEPQGQNYEQYF	TRBD1	16	TRBV14	NA	TRBJ2-7
TGTGCTAGTGGTCTTAAACCTACGGGGGGCACCGGGGAGCTGTTTTTT	CASGLKPTGGTGELFF	TRBD2	16	TRBV12-5	many	TRBJ2-2
TGTGCCAGCAGTTTATACAGATTCTATGGCTACACCTTC	CASSLYRFYGYTF	NA	13	TRBV12-3/TRBV12-4	many	TRBJ1-2
TGTGCCAGCAGTTTAATCGGGGTGAACACTGAAGCTTTCTTT	CASSLIGVNTEAFF	NA	14	TRBV11-2	many	TRBJ1-1
TGCGCCAGCAGCTCCGGACAGGGCTCCGCCGGGGAGCTGTTTTTT	CASSSGQGSAGELFF	TRBD1	15	TRBV5-1	many	TRBJ2-2
TGTGCCTGGATCTTTCTCCGGGACAGGGGCACTGAAGCTTTCTTT	CAWIFLRDRGTEAFF	TRBD1	15	TRBV30	NA	TRBJ1-1
TGTGCCAGCCTGGGGCAGTGGGCTGGCTACACCTTC	CASLGQWAGYTF	NA	12	TRBV3-1	many	TRBJ1-2
TGTGCCAGCAGCTTGGCCGGAGGTGGCCAGTACTTC	CASSLAGGGQYF	NA	12	TRBV11-3	many	TRBJ2-5
TGTGCCACCAGTGACCAGAGAGGACAGCAAGAGACCCAGTACTTC	CATSDQRGQQETQYF	NA	15	TRBV24-1	many	TRBJ2-5
TGTGCCAGCAAGTCTAGGGACACAGATACGCAGTATTTT	CASKSRDTDTQYF	NA	13	TRBV27	NA	TRBJ2-3
TGTGCCAGCAGTTACTCACCACCGGGACTAGCTACCACCGGGGAGCTGTTTTTT	CASSYSPPGLATTGELFF	TRBD2	18	TRBV6-5	many	TRBJ2-2
TGTGCCAGCAGCCCTAGGGCAAGCTCTGGGGCCAACGTCCTGACTTTC	CASSPRASSGANVLTF	NA	16	TRBV7-6	many	TRBJ2-6
TGTGCTAGTGGCCTGACAGGGGAGAACCAGCCCCAGCATTTT	CASGLTGENQPQHF	TRBD1	14	TRBV12-5	many	TRBJ1-5